This T cell receptor (beta chain) was sequenced during a study of neurological immune-mediated disorders. Points from the study as a whole: Phylogenetic grouping assigned the repertoires of 18 of 34 multiple sclerosis patients to a single related-CDR3 cluster, which may represent a signature. The authors found no clinical or MRI feature associated with the multiple sclerosis repertoire cluster. Multiple sclerosis, the disease with the least TCR clonal expansion, fell below healthy controls, whereas HTLV-1-associated myelopathy showed the most. Private repertoires in all groups were suggested, as expanded clones shared no CDR3 amino acid sequences across subjects.

Points on this clonotype: Its matching antigen is unknown.

Germline V lookup: CDR1 SGHAT, CDR2 FQNNGV. This CDR3 spans 13 amino acids. V was trimmed by 3 bases and J by 5 bases, leaving 10 bases between them. TCRdb recomputed calls from the 5' RACE reads with MiXCR, one row per CDR3 protein. The sample consists of tens of thousands of distinct CDR3 sequences, under 2.5% of them appearing once. The sequence was obtained from a man aged 50 to 60 with multiple sclerosis. The chain employs TRBV11-2 and TRBJ2-5; a weak D match, TRBD2 (5 bases). Sequenced: PBMCs. CDR3 amino acids: CASSFGELETQYF. CDR3 coding DNA: TGTGCCAGCAGCTTTGGGGAGTTGGAGACCCAGTACTTC.